Each of the 17 T cell receptor beta chains below was sequenced from the same sample in a study of blood T cell repertoires in COVID-19. Repertoires were generated with immunoSEQ multiplex PCR, while TCRdb's copy carries only in-frame clones and drops some. The repertoire includes about 140,000 clones, 84% of them detected once, and under 2% sits in the top ten. Sequencing was carried out using PBMCs or T cells enriched from blood (not recorded which). The receptors derive from a young woman who had been exposed to COVID-19.

The chain has TRBV7-9 and TRBJ1-1, with D tentatively TRBD1 (6 bases). The germline CDR1 and CDR2 sequences are SEHNR and FQNEAQ (reference sequence). V lost 2 bases and J lost 2, with 9 bases in between. CDR3 length: 14 amino acids. The CDR3 DNA is TGTGCCAGCAGCTTAACAGGGCTCAACACTGAAGCTTTCTTT. It is translated as CASSLTGLNTEAFF.

As concerns this clone: This sequence may be a read error, since a much larger clone differs from it by one base. Different DNA sequences within this sample yield the same CDR3. V is TRBV29-1 and J is TRBJ2-7; possibly TRBD1 for D (5 bases). Trimming shortened V by 4 bases and J by 3 bases, and 7 bases separated the two germline ends. CDR3 length: 11 amino acids. Germline V gene lookup returns CDR1 SQVTM and CDR2 ANQGSEA. CDR3 sequence: CSVARDYEQYF. The CDR3 region has the DNA TGCAGCGTTGCCAGGGACTACGAGCAGTACTTC.

The J gene is TRBJ2-7, the V gene TRBV5-4, with 7 bases fitting TRBD2. This CDR3 is built from 14 residues. Per the germline V gene, CDR1 is SGHNT and CDR2 is YYREEE (reference sequence). Trimming removed 0 bases from V and 4 bases from J; junction bases left unmatched: 4. The CDR3, as DNA: TGTGCCAGCAGCTTGGGCGGGAGCCTTTACGAGCAGTACTTC. Amino acid sequence: CASSLGGSLYEQYF.

V and J are TRBV19 and TRBJ1-5; tentatively, D is TRBD1 (5 bases). The CDR3 runs 14 residues. With 3 bases removed from V and 3 bases from J, the gap between germline ends came to 9 bases. The germline V gene has CDR1 LNHDA and CDR2 SQIVND (reference sequence). The CDR3 here is CASSIGGTNQPQHF. CDR3 sequence (DNA): TGTGCCAGTAGTATCGGCGGGACCAATCAGCCCCAGCATTTT.

The gene calls are TRBV5-1 and TRBJ1-5; D perhaps matches TRBD1 (6 bases). Germline V gene lookup returns CDR1 SGHRS and CDR2 YFSETQ. The CDR3 sequence is 15 residues long. Trimming shortened V by 5 bases and J by 3 bases, and 15 bases separated the two germline ends. The CDR3 spells CASSRGGLDNQPQHF. The CDR3 DNA reads TGCGCCAGCAGTAGGGGGGGGCTTGACAATCAGCCCCAGCATTTT.

The J gene is TRBJ1-1, the V gene TRBV3-1 (or the pseudogene TRBV3-2); TRBD1 aligns across 11 bases. CDR3 length: 18 residues. CDR1 and CDR2 (germline): LGHDT, YNNKEL (reference sequence). After removal of 4 bases from V and 3 bases from J, the junction contained 13 bases not matched to a gene. CDR3 bases: TGTGCCAGCAGCCCCACCGGGACAGGGGGAGGAGGAGACACTGAAGCTTTCTTT. This codes for CASSPTGTGGGGDTEAFF.

This clone appeared a few times. The chain carries TRBV7-9 and TRBJ2-5; 7 nucleotides agree with TRBD2. CDR1 and CDR2 from the germline V gene are SEHNR and FQNEAQ (reference sequence). CDR3 length: 17 residues. V gave up 2 bases and J gave up 2 bases; unmatched junction bases: 11. The DNA for the CDR3 is TGTGCCAGCAGCTTAAGCTGGTTGGGCGGGGGACAAGAGACCCAGTACTTC. Translated, it gives CASSLSWLGGGQETQYF.

This clone was detected a few times. The CDR3, as DNA: TGTGCCAGCAGCGTAGTTGCAACCGAGGATTCACCCCTCCACTTT. The encoded protein is CASSVVATEDSPLHF. This chain connects TRBV9 to TRBJ1-6; D not resolved. The V gene lost 0 bases and the J gene lost 8 bases, with 12 bases spanning the gap. This CDR3 is built from 15 residues. The germline CDR1 and CDR2 sequences are SGDLS and YYNGEE.

The J gene is TRBJ2-7, the V gene TRBV28; 7 nucleotides align to TRBD1. V dropped 10 bases and J dropped 1; count of bases not matched to a gene: 10. Germline CDR1 reads MDHEN; CDR2 reads SYDVKM. This CDR3 comprises 14 residues. The CDR3 nucleotides are TGTGCCATCCTACCCGGGACAGCATCCTACGAGCAGTACTTC. The encoded protein is CAILPGTASYEQYF.

This clone was counted between two and nine times. The chain has TRBV5-3 and TRBJ2-7; 9 nucleotides align to TRBD1. TRBV5-3 is labeled an ORF, and its function is uncertain. The CDR3 covers 15 residues. Losses at the gene ends were 0 bases for V and 3 bases for J; bases not matched to a gene: 4. The CDR3 sequence: CARSLARDRDYEQYF. DNA for the CDR3: TGTGCCAGAAGCTTGGCTCGGGACAGGGACTACGAGCAGTACTTC.

V and J are TRBV9 and TRBJ2-1; weak D call: TRBD2 (5 bases). CDR1 is SGDLS and CDR2 is YYNGEE in the germline V gene. The V end lost 4 bases, the J end lost 11 bases, and 16 bases lay between the germline ends. This CDR3 is 13 amino acids long. CDR3 sequence (DNA): TGTGCCAGCAGCAAGGACTGGGCAGGAAAGCAGTTCTTC. This gives the protein CASSKDWAGKQFF. The entire variable domain, with the rest obtained from reference TRBV9 and TRBJ2-1, is as follows: DSGVTQTPKHLITATGQRVTLRCSPRSGDLSVYWYQQSLDQGLQFLIQYYNGEERAKGNILERFSAQQFPDLHSELNLSSLELGDSALYFCASSKDWAGKQFFGPGTRLTVL.

DNA for the CDR3: TGCGCCAGCAGCTTGACAGGGGTGGTATTCACCGGGGAGCTGTTTTTT. As protein: CASSLTGVVFTGELFF. The gene calls are TRBV5-1 and TRBJ2-2, with 7 positions matching TRBD1. The ends lost 1 base at V and 4 bases at J; junction bases unmatched: 7. The CDR3 has 16 amino acids. In germline, CDR1 is SGHRS, CDR2 YFSETQ. Full variable domain (remainder filled in from reference TRBV5-1 and TRBJ2-2): KAGVTQTPRYLIKTRGQQVTLSCSPISGHRSVSWYQQTPGQGLQFLFEYFSETQRNKGNFPGRFSGRQFSNSRSEMNVSTLELGDSALYLCASSLTGVVFTGELFFGEGSRLTVL.

This clone was counted a single time. The identical CDR3 is also encoded by other nucleotide sequences in the sample. The chain joins TRBV29-1 to TRBJ2-3; 8 nucleotides line up with TRBD1. V gave up 5 bases and J gave up 1 base; unmatched junction bases: 2. The CDR3 contains 13 residues. Germline values: CDR1 SQVTM, CDR2 ANQGSEA. The CDR3 region has the DNA TGCAGCGTTCCGGGACAGGGCACAGATACGCAGTATTTT. Protein product: CSVPGQGTDTQYF.

This chain joins TRBV7-6 and TRBJ2-1; D not resolved. The CDR3 sequence is 13 residues long. Trimming cost V 5 bases and J 6 bases, with 11 bases left between them. The germline gives CDR1 SGHVS, CDR2 FNYEAQ. CDR3 loop: CASSPIDINEQFF. DNA of the CDR3: TGTGCCAGCAGCCCCATTGACATCAATGAGCAGTTCTTC.

The chain joins TRBV29-1 to TRBJ2-2, with D perhaps TRBD1 (5 bases). Trimming shortened V by 1 base and J by 0 bases, and 9 bases separated the two germline ends. This CDR3 spans 15 amino acids. The germline gives CDR1 SQVTM, CDR2 ANQGSEA. The CDR3 loop is CSVEGHRSNTGELFF. CDR3 nucleotides: TGCAGCGTTGAAGGGCACAGGTCGAACACCGGGGAGCTGTTTTTT.

The V and J genes are TRBV7-9 and TRBJ2-7; 9 bases fit TRBD2. V was clipped by 2 bases and J by 0 bases; unmatched bases: 2. The CDR3 contains 15 residues. In germline, CDR1 is SEHNR, CDR2 FQNEAQ (reference sequence). The CDR3 loop is CASSLLAGVSYEQYF. In nucleotides, the CDR3 is TGTGCCAGCAGCTTATTAGCGGGAGTCTCCTACGAGCAGTACTTC.

The genes are TRBV10-3 and TRBJ2-3; D possibly corresponds to TRBD1 (6 bases). Trimming shortened V by 7 bases and J by 3 bases, and 11 bases separated the two germline ends. Germline V gene sequence: CDR1 ENHRY, CDR2 SYGVKD. This CDR3 region has 13 residues. The CDR3: CAIMAGETDTQYF. DNA for the CDR3: TGTGCCATCATGGCAGGGGAGACAGATACGCAGTATTTT.